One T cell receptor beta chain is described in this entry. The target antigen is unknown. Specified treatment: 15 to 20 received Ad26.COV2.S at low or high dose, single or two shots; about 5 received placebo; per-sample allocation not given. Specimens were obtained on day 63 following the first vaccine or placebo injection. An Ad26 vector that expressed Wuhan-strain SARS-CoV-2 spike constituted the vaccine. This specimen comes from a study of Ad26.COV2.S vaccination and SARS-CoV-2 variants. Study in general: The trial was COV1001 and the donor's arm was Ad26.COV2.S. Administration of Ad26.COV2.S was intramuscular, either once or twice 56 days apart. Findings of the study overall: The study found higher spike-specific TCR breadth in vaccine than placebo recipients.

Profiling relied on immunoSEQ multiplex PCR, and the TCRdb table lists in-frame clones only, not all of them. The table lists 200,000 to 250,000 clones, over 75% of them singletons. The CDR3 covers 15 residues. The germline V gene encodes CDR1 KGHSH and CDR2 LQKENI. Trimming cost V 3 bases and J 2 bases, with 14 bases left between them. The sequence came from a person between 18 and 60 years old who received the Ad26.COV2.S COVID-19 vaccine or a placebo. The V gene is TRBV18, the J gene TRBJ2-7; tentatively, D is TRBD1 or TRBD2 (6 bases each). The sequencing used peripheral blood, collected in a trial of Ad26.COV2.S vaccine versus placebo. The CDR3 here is CASSPAGHQTYEQYF. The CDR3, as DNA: TGTGCCAGCTCACCCGCGGGACACCAAACCTACGAGCAGTACTTC.